The present T cell receptor beta chain was sequenced within a study of blood T cell repertoires in COVID-19. As for the study in general: T cells, B-cell-depleted T cells, or PBMCs supplied cDNA or gDNA.

Original processing methods: Amplifying reference gene primers gave estimates of nucleated cell counts. Produced via immunoSEQ multiplex PCR; TCRdb's table is partial and in-frame only. V, J and clone size are those of that table, while D and trimming were read from the DNA. This table holds 130,000 to 150,000 clones, more than 75% found once. The sequenced material came from peripheral blood. This TCR derives from a human donor with acute or convalescent COVID-19. The donor label of this sample is uncertain.

In DNA, the CDR3 is TGCAGTGCTCTCCGAGCGGAGACCCAGTACTTC. Amino acid sequence: CSALRAETQYF. The rearrangement joins TRBV20-1 to TRBJ2-5; unclear D gene. The V gene lost 5 bases and the J gene lost 5 bases, with 9 bases spanning the gap. Germline assignment: CDR1 DFQATT and CDR2 SNEGSKA (reference sequence). The length of the CDR3 is 11 residues.